A single sample gave rise to the 32 T cell receptor beta chains below, sequenced in a study of blood T cell repertoires in COVID-19. Clones were sequenced by immunoSEQ multiplex PCR, and TCRdb holds only the in-frame ones, with some missing. The repertoire holds about 120,000 clones, about 91% seen once, with 9% to 12% in the top ten. Specimen: peripheral blood. The receptors originated from a man aged 50 to 59 with acute or convalescent COVID-19.

V and J are TRBV12-5 and TRBJ2-1, with 13 positions matching TRBD2. V was pared by 2 bases and J by 0 bases, with 4 bases of the junction left unmatched. CDR3 size: 18 residues. Germline CDR1 is LGHNT and CDR2 is FRNRAP. Written as DNA, the CDR3 is TGTGCTAGTGGTTTGTTCCGGACTAGCGGGAGCTCCTACAATGAGCAGTTCTTC. Amino acid sequence: CASGLFRTSGSSYNEQFF.

The chain employs TRBV19 and TRBJ2-5; 15 nucleotides line up with TRBD2. Germline loops: CDR1 LNHDA, CDR2 SQIVND (reference sequence). V lost 10 bases to trimming and J lost 4 bases; unmatched junction nucleotides: 13. This CDR3 spans 17 amino acids. Here the CDR3 reads CATRGGTSGRSGETQYF. Here the CDR3 DNA reads TGTGCCACTAGAGGTGGGACTAGCGGGAGGAGTGGAGAGACCCAGTACTTC.

The chain has TRBV6-6 and TRBJ1-2; 7 nucleotides agree with TRBD1. J gave up 5 bases and V 2 bases, and 8 bases lay outside the gene matches. The CDR3 sequence is 15 residues long. Per germline, CDR1 MNHNY and CDR2 SVGAGI (reference sequence). CDR3 region: CASSYGTAGRYGYTF. The CDR3 coding sequence is TGTGCCAGCAGTTACGGGACAGCCGGGCGGTATGGCTACACCTTC.

The table lists this clone with a few counts. The genes are TRBV20-1 and TRBJ1-2, with D possibly TRBD1 on 6 matching bases. Germline loops: CDR1 DFQATT, CDR2 SNEGSKA (reference sequence). The CDR3 loop spans 11 amino acids. The V and J ends lost 4 bases and 8 bases respectively, with 11 bases between them. The CDR3 nucleotides read TGCAGTGCTACAGGGGATGGGGGCTACACCTTC. Encoded protein: CSATGDGGYTF.

The V call is TRBV20-1, the J call TRBJ2-5, with 9 bases identical to TRBD2. Germline assignment: CDR1 DFQATT and CDR2 SNEGSKA (reference sequence). J lost 2 bases, V lost 3 bases, and 10 bases had no gene match. This CDR3 spans 16 amino acids. The CDR3 protein is CSASPLRLAAQETQYF. CDR3 sequence (DNA): TGCAGTGCTAGTCCTCTTCGACTAGCGGCTCAAGAGACCCAGTACTTC.

The chain recombines TRBV7-2 with TRBJ2-7; the D gene is possibly TRBD1 (6 bases). This CDR3 has 14 residues. Per germline, CDR1 SGHTA and CDR2 FQGNSA. V dropped 5 bases and J dropped 3 bases, with 14 bases sitting between them. The chain's CDR3 is CASSRLGAVYEQYF. The DNA of the CDR3 is TGTGCCAGCAGCCGTCTGGGGGCTGTCTACGAGCAGTACTTC.

The rearrangement links TRBV19 to TRBJ1-5; D gene unclear. The ends were cut back, 5 bases at V and 0 bases at J, with 20 bases in the middle. Germline values: CDR1 LNHDA, CDR2 SQIVND (reference sequence). CDR3 length: 18 residues. The CDR3 loop reads CASSSPFGLPDSNQPQHF. CDR3 in DNA: TGTGCCAGTAGTTCCCCGTTTGGGCTGCCAGATAGCAATCAGCCCCAGCATTTT.

The CDR3 reads CASSARDMPEAFF. CDR3 DNA sequence: TGTGCCAGCAGCGCCCGGGACATGCCTGAAGCTTTCTTT. The chain employs TRBV6-5 and TRBJ1-1, with D possibly being TRBD1 (6 bases). CDR1 and CDR2 from the germline V gene are MNHEY and SVGAGI. This CDR3 region has 13 residues. Trimming stripped 6 bases from V and 6 bases from J, with 14 bases between.

The chain joins TRBV11-2 to TRBJ2-2, with 12 nucleotides matching TRBD2. The germline V gene encodes CDR1 SGHAT and CDR2 FQNNGV. With 5 bases clipped from V and 7 bases from J, the junction kept 2 bases outside the gene matches. CDR3 length: 14 residues. The CDR3 loop is CASSLAGGFGELFF. In nucleotides, the CDR3 is TGTGCCAGCAGCCTAGCGGGAGGGTTCGGGGAGCTGTTTTTT. The full variable domain, completed using reference TRBV11-2 and TRBJ2-2, is EAGVAQSPRYKIIEKRQSVAFWCNPISGHATLYWYQQILGQGPKLLIQFQNNGVVDDSQLPKDRFSAERLKGVDSTLKIQPAKLEDSAVYLCASSLAGGFGELFFGEGSRLTVL.

The chain joins TRBV5-1 to TRBJ2-7; maybe TRBD1 (5 bases). The CDR3 covers 12 residues. The V end was cut by 4 bases, the J end by 5 bases, with 10 bases between. Per germline, CDR1 SGHRS and CDR2 YFSETQ. The CDR3 region is CASSEQVDEQYF. CDR3 sequence (DNA): TGCGCCAGCAGCGAACAGGTGGACGAGCAGTACTTC.

V gene TRBV18 combines with J gene TRBJ1-1; D not resolved. The CDR3 sequence is 14 residues long. Germline assignment: CDR1 KGHSH and CDR2 LQKENI. V lost 3 bases to trimming and J lost 0 bases, with 8 bases between them. CDR3 sequence reads: CASSPAHLNTEAFF. The DNA of the CDR3 is TGTGCCAGCTCACCGGCTCACCTGAACACTGAAGCTTTCTTT.

V gene TRBV5-1 combines with J gene TRBJ2-5; 10 bases line up with TRBD2. Trimming at V came to 5 bases and at J to 5 bases, leaving 12 bases not matched to a gene. CDR3 length: 16 amino acids. CDR1 is SGHRS and CDR2 is YFSETQ in the germline V gene. The CDR3 here is CASRPQASGGKETQYF. Written as DNA, the CDR3 is TGCGCCAGCAGGCCGCAGGCTAGCGGGGGAAAGGAGACCCAGTACTTC.

The chain combines TRBV5-1 with TRBJ2-1, with 12 bases lining up with TRBD2. V shed 1 base, J shed 2 bases, and the junction held 1 base outside the gene matches. This CDR3 spans 16 amino acids. Looked up from germline, CDR1 is SGHRS and CDR2 is YFSETQ. CDR3 loop: CASSLTSGGTYNEQFF. Here the CDR3 DNA reads TGCGCCAGCAGCTTGACTAGCGGGGGGACCTACAATGAGCAGTTCTTC. Looking up the rest from reference TRBV5-1 and TRBJ2-1 gives the full variable domain: KAGVTQTPRYLIKTRGQQVTLSCSPISGHRSVSWYQQTPGQGLQFLFEYFSETQRNKGNFPGRFSGRQFSNSRSEMNVSTLELGDSALYLCASSLTSGGTYNEQFFGPGTRLTVL.

V is TRBV11-2 and J is TRBJ2-1; D uncertain. The germline V gene has CDR1 SGHAT and CDR2 FQNNGV. V dropped 1 base and J dropped 7 bases, with 11 bases sitting between them. The CDR3 loop spans 14 amino acids. This chain's CDR3 is CASSLVVSRNEQFF. The CDR3, as DNA: TGTGCCAGCAGCTTAGTGGTTAGTCGGAATGAGCAGTTCTTC.

V and J are TRBV19 and TRBJ1-2, with 8 nucleotides matching TRBD1. Trimming cost V 1 base and J 5 bases; bases outside gene matches: 3. CDR1 and CDR2 from the germline V gene are LNHDA and SQIVND (reference sequence). This CDR3 has 14 residues. The CDR3 DNA follows: TGTGCCAGTAGTATAGGGGGACAGGCGTATGGCTACACCTTC. It codes for CASSIGGQAYGYTF.

The CDR3, as DNA: TGTGCCAGCAGCGGCGGACAAAGGAACACTGAAGCTTTCTTT. This codes for CASSGGQRNTEAFF. V and J are TRBV9 and TRBJ1-1, with D perhaps TRBD1 (5 bases). The CDR3 length is 14 residues. The V and J ends lost 3 bases and 1 base respectively, with 10 bases between them. Germline CDR1 and CDR2: SGDLS and YYNGEE.

Remarks on this clone: The same CDR3 arises from other DNA sequences in this sample as well. The chain joins TRBV5-1 to TRBJ2-5; TRBD2 matches 8 bases. The CDR3 contains 14 residues. Losses at the gene ends were 4 bases for V and 2 bases for J; bases not matched to a gene: 4. The germline CDR1 and CDR2 sequences are SGHRS and YFSETQ. The CDR3, as DNA: TGCGCCAGCAGCCCGGGGGGGACTCAAGAGACCCAGTACTTC. Encoded protein: CASSPGGTQETQYF.

This chain connects TRBV10-2 to TRBJ2-4; D is perhaps TRBD1 (7 bases). V was cut by 3 bases and J by 4 bases, with 13 bases left in between. The CDR3 extends over 15 amino acids. Per the germline V gene, CDR1 is WSHSY and CDR2 is SAAADI. The CDR3 region has the DNA TGCGCCAGCAGTGATGGAGGGGGCGGAAAAAACATTCAGTACTTC. Its translation is CASSDGGGGKNIQYF.

J is TRBJ1-5 and V is TRBV6-5, with D perhaps TRBD1 (5 bases). Looked up from germline, CDR1 is MNHEY and CDR2 is SVGAGI. V lost 6 bases and J 4 bases, leaving 10 bases between the germline ends. The CDR3 is 13 residues long. CDR3 sequence reads: CASRVTENQPQHF. Written as DNA, the CDR3 is TGTGCCAGCAGGGTGACAGAAAATCAGCCCCAGCATTTT.

J is TRBJ2-7 and V is TRBV28; tentative D call: TRBD1 (6 bases). Germline CDR1 MDHEN, CDR2 SYDVKM. Trimming stripped 11 bases from V and 4 bases from J, with 12 bases between. The CDR3 covers 11 residues. CDR3 in amino acids: CASRGGYEQYF. DNA of the CDR3: TGTGCCTCCAGGGGCGGGTACGAGCAGTACTTC.

This clone was observed once. The chain has TRBV15 and TRBJ2-5; tentatively, D is TRBD2 (5 bases). V lost 0 bases, J lost 5 bases, and 13 bases lay in between. The germline V gene has CDR1 LNHNV and CDR2 YYDKDF (reference sequence). The CDR3 loop spans 15 amino acids. This CDR3 is CATSRDRAAEETQYF. Here the CDR3 DNA reads TGTGCCACCAGCAGAGATAGGGCAGCGGAGGAGACCCAGTACTTC. Full variable domain (missing parts from reference TRBV15 and TRBJ2-5): DAMVIQNPRYQVTQFGKPVTLSCSQTLNHNVMYWYQQKSSQAPKLLFHYYDKDFNNEADTPDNFQSRRPNTSFCFLDIRSPGLGDTAMYLCATSRDRAAEETQYFGPGTRLLVL.

The V and J genes are TRBV5-6 and TRBJ1-3; the D gene is possibly TRBD1 (5 bases). Trimming pared 0 bases from V and 0 bases from J, leaving 7 bases between. CDR3 length equals 15 residues. Germline V gives CDR1 SGHDT, CDR2 YYEEEE. The DNA of the CDR3 is TGTGCCAGCAGCTTGGGACAGCACTCTGGAAACACCATATATTTT. Amino acid sequence: CASSLGQHSGNTIYF.

The rearrangement uses TRBV6-1 and TRBJ1-1; 8 nucleotides align to TRBD1. Germline V gives CDR1 MNHNS, CDR2 SASEGT. The V gene end was trimmed by 10 bases and the J gene end by 1 base; junction bases not matched to a gene: 5. The CDR3 covers 13 residues. Written as DNA, the CDR3 is TGTGCCACCAGGGGGCTGGAGAACACTGAAGCTTTCTTT. This sequence encodes CATRGLENTEAFF.

V gene TRBV7-9 combines with J gene TRBJ1-5; D unclear. Germline values: CDR1 SEHNR, CDR2 FQNEAQ (reference sequence). The CDR3 is made up of 14 amino acids. Trimming took off 3 bases at V and 7 bases at J, with 13 bases between the two ends. The CDR3 loop reads CASSFSALGQPQHF. CDR3 in DNA: TGTGCCAGCAGCTTCAGCGCTCTCGGGCAGCCCCAGCATTTT.

The chain combines TRBV6-5 with TRBJ1-1; no clear D. The V end lost 6 bases, the J end lost 3 bases, and 14 bases lay between the germline ends. The length of the CDR3 is 14 residues. Germline V CDR1 and CDR2: MNHEY, SVGAGI. DNA of the CDR3: TGTGCCAGCAGGATGGACGGAGGAGACACTGAAGCTTTCTTT. Translating it yields CASRMDGGDTEAFF.

The rearrangement joins TRBV29-1 to TRBJ2-3, with D perhaps matching TRBD2 (5 bases). The V gene's germline CDR1 is SQVTM and CDR2 ANQGSEA. The CDR3 covers 12 residues. V lost 6 bases to trimming and J lost 5 bases, with 12 bases between them. CDR3 amino acids: CSVSGAGDTQYF. Here the CDR3 DNA reads TGCAGCGTCTCGGGCGCGGGAGATACGCAGTATTTT.

The V gene is TRBV29-1, the J gene TRBJ1-2; 8 nucleotides match TRBD1. The ends lost 6 bases at V and 3 bases at J; junction bases unmatched: 3. The CDR3 covers 12 residues. Germline V gene data show CDR1 as SQVTM and CDR2 as ANQGSEA. CDR3 in amino acids: CSVGDRYYGYTF. In DNA form, the CDR3 reads TGCAGCGTAGGGGACAGGTACTATGGCTACACCTTC.

Only one count was recorded for this clone. This chain's CDR3 is CASSAGKPLAETQYF. Written as DNA, the CDR3 is TGTGCCAGCAGTGCAGGGAAACCTCTGGCGGAGACCCAGTACTTC. The chain carries TRBV25-1 and TRBJ2-5, with a weak D call TRBD1 (5 bases). CDR1 is MGHDK and CDR2 is SYGVNS in the germline V gene. Deletions cut 4 bases from V and 5 bases from J, with 17 bases between. This CDR3 has 15 amino acids.

The J gene is TRBJ2-5, the V gene TRBV9; D perhaps matches TRBD2 (5 bases). Per germline, CDR1 SGDLS and CDR2 YYNGEE. This CDR3 has 13 amino acids. V was trimmed by 4 bases and J by 5 bases, leaving 12 bases between them. The chain's CDR3 is CASSFGNSETQYF. CDR3 DNA: TGTGCCAGCAGCTTCGGGAACTCGGAGACCCAGTACTTC.

As concerns this clone: At the DNA level, this CDR3 is encoded by other sequences in the same sample as well. The rearrangement joins TRBV28 to TRBJ1-5; 8 nucleotides match TRBD1. The CDR3 has 17 amino acids. The junction had 12 bases not matched to a gene; V was cut back by 5 bases and J by 3 bases. CDR1 and CDR2 from the germline V gene are MDHEN and SYDVKM. CDR3 DNA: TGTGCCAGCAGTAAAGACAGGGGTGGGTTTATCAATCAGCCCCAGCATTTT. Translated, it gives CASSKDRGGFINQPQHF.

Only one count was recorded for this clone. The rearrangement links TRBV11-2 to TRBJ2-7; 9 positions match TRBD1. The CDR3 is 16 amino acids. Germline V CDR1 and CDR2: SGHAT, FQNNGV. J gave up 3 bases and V 5 bases, and 11 bases lay outside the gene matches. This CDR3 reads CASSPLRGTGLYEQYF. As DNA, the CDR3 is TGTGCCAGCAGCCCCCTCCGGGGGACAGGGCTCTACGAGCAGTACTTC.

The gene calls are TRBV6-1 and TRBJ2-1, with 9 bases that match TRBD1. J lost 0 bases, V lost 4 bases, and 16 bases had no gene match. CDR1 and CDR2 from the germline V gene are MNHNS and SASEGT. This CDR3 contains 20 residues. CDR3 residues: CASSGGPGQGTRFSYNEQFF. The CDR3 DNA is TGTGCCAGCAGTGGGGGCCCGGGACAGGGAACCCGCTTCTCCTACAATGAGCAGTTCTTC.